Each of the 29 T cell receptor beta chains below was sequenced from the same sample in a study of control samples from healthy donors and cancer patients. The data were produced by immunoSEQ multiplex PCR, yet TCRdb's version contains in-frame clones alone and is incomplete. The sample records around 140,000 clones, under 95% being singletons. The specimen sequenced was blood. These receptors all stem from a man between 18 and 29 years old in good health.

The chain uses TRBV30 and TRBJ2-1; D possibly corresponds to TRBD1 (6 bases). The CDR3 runs to 13 residues. Germline assignment: CDR1 GTSNPN and CDR2 SVGIG (reference sequence). V lost 4 bases to trimming and J lost 3 bases, with 10 bases between them. CDR3 DNA sequence: TGTGCCTGGACCCAGGGGTACTACAATGAGCAGTTCTTC. Amino acids: CAWTQGYYNEQFF. The full variable domain, rest sourced from reference TRBV30 and TRBJ2-1, is SQTIHQWPATLVQPVGSPLSLECTVEGTSNPNLYWYRQAAGRGLQLLFYSVGIGQISSEVPQNLSASRPQDRQFILSSKKLLLSDSGFYLCAWTQGYYNEQFFGPGTRLTVL.

This clone was detected only once. The V call is TRBV7-8, the J call TRBJ1-5; D might be TRBD1 (5 bases). The CDR3 consists of 14 residues. Trimming pared 10 bases from V and 4 bases from J, leaving 17 bases between. Per the germline V gene, CDR1 is SGHVS and CDR2 is FQNEAQ. Written as DNA, the CDR3 is TGTGCCACCGCTCTGGGGGGGGAGAATCAGCCCCAGCATTTT. Its protein product is CATALGGENQPQHF.

The chain has TRBV18 and TRBJ2-1; 7 bases are a match to TRBD2. V was pared by 4 bases and J by 13 bases, with 10 bases of the junction left unmatched. This CDR3 comprises 13 residues. The germline V gene has CDR1 KGHSH and CDR2 LQKENI. The CDR3 nucleotides are TGTGCCAGCTCACGAACGGTGGGGAGGGAACAGTTCTTC. Protein sequence: CASSRTVGREQFF.

The chain links TRBV5-1 to TRBJ1-5; TRBD1 might be the D (5 bases). CDR1 and CDR2 (germline): SGHRS, YFSETQ. The CDR3 covers 13 residues. V was shortened by 0 bases and J by 6 bases, with 7 bases between the two germline ends. The CDR3 coding sequence is TGCGCCAGCAGCTTGGATAGGGGTCAGCCCCAGCATTTT. Translated: CASSLDRGQPQHF.

V and J are TRBV6-5 and TRBJ2-4, with 7 bases identical to TRBD1. Germline lookup yields CDR1 MNHEY and CDR2 SVGAGI. The length of the CDR3 is 12 residues. V gave up 5 bases and J gave up 9 bases; unmatched junction bases: 4. The DNA of the CDR3 is TGTGCCAGCAGTCTAAACAGGGGCATTCAGTACTTC. The encoded protein is CASSLNRGIQYF.

This chain links TRBV27 with TRBJ1-5, with 7 bases fitting TRBD1. Unmatched junction bases numbered 3, after V lost 3 bases and J lost 4 bases. The CDR3 loop spans 14 amino acids. Germline V gene sequence: CDR1 MNHEY, CDR2 SMNVEV (reference sequence). CDR3 region: CASSLRGQNQPQHF. CDR3 sequence (DNA): TGTGCCAGCAGTTTGAGGGGGCAGAATCAGCCCCAGCATTTT.

The rearrangement joins TRBV28 to TRBJ2-3; 8 bases line up with TRBD2. After removal of 5 bases from V and 3 bases from J, the junction contained 7 bases not matched to a gene. Germline CDR1 reads MDHEN; CDR2 reads SYDVKM. The CDR3 sequence is 15 residues long. CDR3 sequence (DNA): TGTGCCAGCAGTCAGCGGGAGTCGGGAACAGATACGCAGTATTTT. This gives the protein CASSQRESGTDTQYF.

The CDR3 coding sequence is TGTGCCAGCAGCCCCCTGACATTTGGCTTGAACACCATATATTTT. Protein: CASSPLTFGLNTIYF. The rearrangement joins TRBV7-2 to TRBJ1-3; no clear D gene. Trimming pared 5 bases from V and 7 bases from J, leaving 18 bases between. Germline CDR1 SGHTA, CDR2 FQGNSA. There are 15 residues in the CDR3.

The chain has TRBV2 and TRBJ1-4; D gene uncertain. Looked up from germline, CDR1 is SNHLY and CDR2 is FYNNEI. The CDR3 loop spans 14 amino acids. V lost 6 bases and J 6 bases, leaving 14 bases between the germline ends. As DNA, the CDR3 is TGTGCCAGCAGGGCAGGTGGTTCACATGAAAAACTGTTTTTT. Protein product: CASRAGGSHEKLFF.

This chain joins TRBV5-6 and TRBJ1-4; the match to TRBD1 covers 9 bases. Trimming at V came to 4 bases and at J to 8 bases, leaving 6 bases not matched to a gene. CDR1 SGHDT and CDR2 YYEEEE come from the germline V gene. This CDR3 contains 14 residues. DNA for the CDR3: TGTGCCAGCAGCCAGGGACAGGGTAACGAAAAACTGTTTTTT. Amino acid sequence: CASSQGQGNEKLFF.

V and J are TRBV3-1 (or the pseudogene TRBV3-2) and TRBJ1-6, with 7 bases matching TRBD1. Losses at the gene ends were 6 bases for V and 8 bases for J; bases not matched to a gene: 7. Germline-derived CDR1 and CDR2 are LGHDT and YNNKEL (reference sequence). CDR3 length: 14 amino acids. CDR3 sequence reads: CASRFQGEHSPLHF. CDR3 nucleotides: TGTGCCAGCAGATTCCAGGGGGAACATTCACCCCTCCACTTT.

V gene TRBV30 combines with J gene TRBJ2-1, with TRBD1 matching 7 bases. The CDR3 covers 12 residues. V shed 7 bases and J 6 bases; nucleotides not matched to a gene: 6. The germline CDR1 and CDR2 sequences are GTSNPN and SVGIG (reference sequence). This CDR3 reads CASKGGFNEQFF. The CDR3 region has the DNA TGTGCCTCCAAAGGGGGCTTCAATGAGCAGTTCTTC.

The chain joins TRBV7-2 to TRBJ2-7; a possible D gene is TRBD2 (5 bases). The CDR3 has 15 residues. The ends were cut back, 1 base at V and 2 bases at J, with 12 bases in the middle. The germline CDR1 and CDR2 sequences are SGHTA and FQGNSA. The CDR3 nucleotides are TGTGCCAGCAGCTTAGTTCCCCAACTAGCCTACGAGCAGTACTTC. It codes for CASSLVPQLAYEQYF.

This chain links TRBV4-1 with TRBJ1-1; D gene uncertain. Germline values: CDR1 MGHRA, CDR2 YSYEKL. V gave up 4 bases and J gave up 0 bases, with 12 bases separating them. The CDR3 runs to 15 residues. The CDR3 loop is CASSRERSMNTEAFF. CDR3 in DNA: TGCGCCAGCAGCCGGGAGAGATCGATGAACACTGAAGCTTTCTTT.

The V and J genes are TRBV6-2 or TRBV6-3 and TRBJ1-5; D uncertain. The CDR3 is 14 amino acids. CDR1 and CDR2 (germline): MNHEY, SVGEGT. Trimming pared 6 bases from V and 2 bases from J, leaving 11 bases between. This CDR3 reads CASSQDWGNQPQHF. The DNA of the CDR3 is TGTGCCAGCAGCCAAGATTGGGGCAATCAGCCCCAGCATTTT.

The V gene is TRBV29-1, the J gene TRBJ1-4; D gene uncertain. The germline CDR1 and CDR2 sequences are SQVTM and ANQGSEA. V was shortened by 4 bases and J by 12 bases, with 12 bases between the two germline ends. This CDR3 comprises 11 residues. For the CDR3, the DNA is TGCAGCGTTGGTACAGCGCCTGAACTGTTTTTT. This translates into CSVGTAPELFF.

The chain joins TRBV4-1 to TRBJ2-7; 8 bases match TRBD1. The CDR3 length is 16 residues. V shed 1 base and J 4 bases; nucleotides not matched to a gene: 9. The germline V gene encodes CDR1 MGHRA and CDR2 YSYEKL. Written as DNA, the CDR3 is TGCGCCAGCAGCCAAGGGCAGGACAGGGACCCATACGAGCAGTACTTC. It encodes CASSQGQDRDPYEQYF.

V is TRBV30 and J is TRBJ1-5; TRBD1 might be the D (5 bases). The CDR3 extends over 14 amino acids. Germline CDR1 is GTSNPN and CDR2 is SVGIG (reference sequence). The ends were cut back, 0 bases at V and 3 bases at J, with 9 bases in the middle. Here the CDR3 reads CAWSVGANNQPQHF. The CDR3 DNA sequence: TGTGCCTGGAGTGTAGGGGCTAACAATCAGCCCCAGCATTTT.

The rearrangement joins TRBV7-9 to TRBJ2-3; 8 bases line up with TRBD2. Per germline, CDR1 SEHNR and CDR2 FQNEAQ (reference sequence). The CDR3 is made up of 15 amino acids. V lost 0 bases and J lost 5; bases outside the gene matches: 4. The CDR3 spells CASSLAGGAGDTQYF. The CDR3 DNA reads TGTGCCAGCAGCTTAGCCGGGGGGGCCGGAGATACGCAGTATTTT.

This clone was found once. This rearrangement joins TRBV5-1 to TRBJ1-4, with 7 nucleotides matching TRBD1. The germline V gene encodes CDR1 SGHRS and CDR2 YFSETQ. With 4 bases clipped from V and 4 bases from J, the junction kept 19 bases outside the gene matches. There are 19 residues in the CDR3. Here the CDR3 reads CASSLNLQGPWEDNEKLFF. For the CDR3, the DNA is TGCGCCAGCAGCCTGAACCTACAGGGGCCCTGGGAAGATAATGAAAAACTGTTTTTT.

This sequence joins TRBV15 and TRBJ2-6, with D perhaps matching TRBD1 (5 bases). CDR1 and CDR2 (germline): LNHNV, YYDKDF (reference sequence). The CDR3 length is 19 residues. The ends were cut back, 0 bases at V and 0 bases at J, with 15 bases in the middle. In DNA, the CDR3 is TGTGCCACCAGCAGAGATCTGGTACAGGTTAACTCTGGGGCCAACGTCCTGACTTTC. It specifies CATSRDLVQVNSGANVLTF.

On this clone itself: Other DNA sequences in this specimen translate into the identical CDR3. The V gene is TRBV30, the J gene TRBJ1-2; perhaps TRBD1 as D (5 bases). Germline assignment: CDR1 GTSNPN and CDR2 SVGIG (reference sequence). The CDR3 totals 15 residues. The V and J ends lost 0 bases and 11 bases respectively, with 22 bases between them. CDR3 residues: CAWSVRFREKSKYTF. CDR3 coding DNA: TGTGCCTGGAGTGTGCGGTTCAGGGAAAAATCTAAATACACCTTC.

DNA for the CDR3: TGTGCCAGCAGCTTAGCGGGATCCCACGAGCAGTACTTC. It is translated as CASSLAGSHEQYF. This chain uses TRBV7-9 with TRBJ2-7, with D uncertain. This CDR3 comprises 13 residues. Germline V gives CDR1 SEHNR, CDR2 FQNEAQ (reference sequence). V shed 0 bases and J shed 5 bases, with 8 bases lying between them.

This rearrangement joins TRBV27 to TRBJ2-7; the D gene is possibly TRBD2 (6 bases). The germline V gene encodes CDR1 MNHEY and CDR2 SMNVEV (reference sequence). The CDR3 consists of 15 residues. The ends were cut back, 4 bases at V and 2 bases at J, with 15 bases in the middle. The CDR3 DNA follows: TGTGCCAGCAGTTGGCGGCGCGGGGCCCCCTACGAGCAGTACTTC. Residues: CASSWRRGAPYEQYF.

CDR3 nucleotide sequence: TGTGCCAGCAGACAAGACATTAAAGGACCCGGGCTGTTTTTT. It encodes CASRQDIKGPGLFF. V gene TRBV7-2 combines with J gene TRBJ1-4, with D hard to call. Trimming took off 6 bases at V and 14 bases at J, with 22 bases between the two ends. CDR3 size: 14 residues. Looked up from germline, CDR1 is SGHTA and CDR2 is FQGNSA.

This clone was detected only a few times. This chain connects TRBV9 to TRBJ2-1; D tentatively reads TRBD1 or TRBD2 (6 bases each). This CDR3 is 16 amino acids long. Germline CDR1 is SGDLS and CDR2 is YYNGEE. Trimming pared 6 bases from V and 0 bases from J, leaving 16 bases between. CDR3 sequence: CASTRGGTVSYNEQFF. The DNA of the CDR3 is TGTGCCAGCACCCGAGGGGGGACCGTCTCCTACAATGAGCAGTTCTTC.

V is TRBV27 and J is TRBJ1-1; D is uncertain. The CDR3 runs 13 residues. The germline V gene has CDR1 MNHEY and CDR2 SMNVEV (reference sequence). Trimming pared 0 bases from V and 8 bases from J, leaving 10 bases between. The CDR3 DNA sequence: TGTGCCAGCAGTTTATCAATGGGAAGCGAAGCTTTCTTT. Translated, it gives CASSLSMGSEAFF.

The CDR3 coding sequence is TGTGCCAGCAGTTTTCGTAGGGGCTACGAGCAGTACTTC. This translates into CASSFRRGYEQYF. This rearrangement joins TRBV27 to TRBJ2-7, with D perhaps TRBD1 (5 bases). V was shortened by 3 bases and J by 3 bases, with 9 bases between the two germline ends. This CDR3 spans 13 amino acids. Germline CDR1 and CDR2: MNHEY and SMNVEV (reference sequence).

The rearrangement links TRBV5-8 to TRBJ2-2; 10 positions match TRBD1. The CDR3 is 15 residues long. V shed 3 bases and J 1 base; nucleotides not matched to a gene: 0. Germline lookup yields CDR1 SGHTS and CDR2 YDEGEE. The CDR3, as DNA: TGTGCCAGCAGCTGGGACAGGGGGAACACCGGGGAGCTGTTTTTT. It translates to CASSWDRGNTGELFF.